One sample yielded the 4 T cell receptor beta chains listed below, sequenced in a study of blood T cell repertoires in COVID-19. Assay used: immunoSEQ multiplex PCR; TCRdb lists only in-frame clones, some missing. The sample lists approximately 110,000 clones; approximately 80% were seen once. Sequenced: peripheral blood. These receptors originate from a man aged 70 or older with active or convalescent COVID-19.

V usage is TRBV18 and J usage is TRBJ1-2; 10 positions agree with TRBD1. Germline lookup yields CDR1 KGHSH and CDR2 LQKENI. The V and J ends lost 5 bases and 3 bases, in that order; junction bases with no gene match: 3. This CDR3 region has 14 residues. The CDR3 region is CASSADRGDYGYTF. In nucleotides, the CDR3 is TGTGCCAGCTCAGCGGACAGGGGGGACTATGGCTACACCTTC. The full variable domain, in which reference TRBV18 and TRBJ1-2 provide the parts outside the CDR3, is NAGVMQNPRHLVRRRGQEARLRCSPMKGHSHVYWYRQLPEEGLKFMVYLQKENIIDESGMPKERFSAEFPKEGPSILRIQQVVRGDSAAYFCASSADRGDYGYTFGSGTRLTVV.

The chain is built from TRBV30 and TRBJ2-5; TRBD1 might be the D (5 bases). CDR1 GTSNPN and CDR2 SVGIG come from the germline V gene (reference sequence). The CDR3 runs to 13 residues. CDR3 in DNA: TGTGCAAGAGGATCTGGGGCCCTGGAGACCCAGTACTTC. It is translated as CARGSGALETQYF.

This clone was observed a single time. The rearrangement links TRBV18 to TRBJ2-7, with 8 bases that match TRBD1. Per germline, CDR1 KGHSH and CDR2 LQKENI. The CDR3 runs to 14 residues. J was trimmed by 5 bases and V by 3 bases; bases with no gene match: 6. The CDR3 DNA follows: TGTGCCAGCTCACCGGCTGACAGGGGTAACGAGCAGTACTTC. This sequence encodes CASSPADRGNEQYF. The entire variable domain, with the rest obtained from reference TRBV18 and TRBJ2-7, is as follows: NAGVMQNPRHLVRRRGQEARLRCSPMKGHSHVYWYRQLPEEGLKFMVYLQKENIIDESGMPKERFSAEFPKEGPSILRIQQVVRGDSAAYFCASSPADRGNEQYFGPGTRLTVT.

This clone has just a few counts. The genes are TRBV28 and TRBJ2-1; TRBD2 agrees at 12 bases. Germline lookup yields CDR1 MDHEN and CDR2 SYDVKM. There are 15 residues in the CDR3. With V trimmed by 5 bases and J by 2 bases, 1 base remained unmatched. For the CDR3, the DNA is TGTGCCAGCAGTCGACTAGCGGGAGCCTACAATGAGCAGTTCTTC. Its protein is CASSRLAGAYNEQFF.